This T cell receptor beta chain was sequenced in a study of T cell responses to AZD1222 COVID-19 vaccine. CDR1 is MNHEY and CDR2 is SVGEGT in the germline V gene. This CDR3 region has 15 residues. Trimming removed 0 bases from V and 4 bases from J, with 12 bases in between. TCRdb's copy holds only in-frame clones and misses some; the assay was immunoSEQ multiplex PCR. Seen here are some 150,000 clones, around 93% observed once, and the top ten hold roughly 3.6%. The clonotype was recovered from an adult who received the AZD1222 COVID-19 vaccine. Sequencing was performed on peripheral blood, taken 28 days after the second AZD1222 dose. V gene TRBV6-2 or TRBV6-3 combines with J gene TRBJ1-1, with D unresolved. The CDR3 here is CASSYSTGYFTEAFF. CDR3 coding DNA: TGTGCCAGCAGTTACTCGACTGGATACTTCACTGAAGCTTTCTTT.